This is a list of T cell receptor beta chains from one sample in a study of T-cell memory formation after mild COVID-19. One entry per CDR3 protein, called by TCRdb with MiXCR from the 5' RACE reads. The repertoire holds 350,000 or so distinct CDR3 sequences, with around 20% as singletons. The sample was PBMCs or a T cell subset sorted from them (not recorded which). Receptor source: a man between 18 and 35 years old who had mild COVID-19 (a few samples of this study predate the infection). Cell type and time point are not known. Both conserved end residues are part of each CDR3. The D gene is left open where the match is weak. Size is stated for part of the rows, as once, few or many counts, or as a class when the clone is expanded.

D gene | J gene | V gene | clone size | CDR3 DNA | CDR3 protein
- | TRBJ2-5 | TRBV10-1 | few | TGCGCCAGCAGTGAGCACCCGGCGGAGACCCAGTACTTC | CASSEHPAETQYF
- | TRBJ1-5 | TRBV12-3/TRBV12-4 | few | TGTGCCAGCAGTTCCCGACAGGTTAATCAGCCCCAGCATTTT | CASSSRQVNQPQHF
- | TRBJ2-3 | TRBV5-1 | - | TGCGCCAGCAGCTTGGTGACGTCTGTAACTAGCACAGATACGCAGTATTTT | CASSLVTSVTSTDTQYF
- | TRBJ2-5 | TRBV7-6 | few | TGTGCCAGCAGCTTCGGTGTGGGAGAGACCCAGTACTTC | CASSFGVGETQYF
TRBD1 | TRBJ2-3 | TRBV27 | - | TGTGCCAGCAGTTTGACAGGGCTCCAAGATACGCAGTATTTT | CASSLTGLQDTQYF
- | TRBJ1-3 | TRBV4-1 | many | TGCGCCAGCAGCCAAGCGGGCTCTGGAAACACCATATATTTT | CASSQAGSGNTIYF
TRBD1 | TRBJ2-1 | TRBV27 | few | TGTGCCAGCAGTCAAGGCAGGGGGCGGAATGAGCAGTTCTTC | CASSQGRGRNEQFF
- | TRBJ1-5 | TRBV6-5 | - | TGTGCCCTCCCTCCCCCCGGGACGGAACATAGCAATCAGCCCCAGCATTTT | CALPPPGTEHSNQPQHF
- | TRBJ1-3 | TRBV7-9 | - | TGTGCCAGCAGCTTAGATTGGGGGGGGACTCTCTCTGGAAACACCATATATTTT | CASSLDWGGTLSGNTIYF
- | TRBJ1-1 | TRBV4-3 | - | TGCGCCAGCAGCCAAGAGGTTCGGGACTCCTCAAAAGCTTTCTTT | CASSQEVRDSSKAFF
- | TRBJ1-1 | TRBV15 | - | TGTGCCACCAGCAGAGTGGGCAGGGGCGACACTGAAGCTTTCTTT | CATSRVGRGDTEAFF
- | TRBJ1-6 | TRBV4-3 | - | TGCGCCAGCAGCCAAGAAGGTTGGGAGGGAGGATCACCCCTCCACTTT | CASSQEGWEGGSPLHF
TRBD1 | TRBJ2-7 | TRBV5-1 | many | TGCGCCAGCAGCTTCGACAGGGCCTACGAGCAGTACTTC | CASSFDRAYEQYF
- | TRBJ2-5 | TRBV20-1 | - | TGCAGTGCTAGGGCCGGGGGAGAGACCCAGTACTTC | CSARAGGETQYF
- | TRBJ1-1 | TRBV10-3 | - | TGTGCCATCAGTGAGTCGCCAGCTGAAGCTTTCTTT | CAISESPAEAFF
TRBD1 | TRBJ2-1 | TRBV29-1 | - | TGCAGCGCCGGACAGGGCTTGAATGAGCAGTTCTTC | CSAGQGLNEQFF
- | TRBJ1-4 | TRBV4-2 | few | TGTGCCAGCAGCCAAGACCAGGTTGGGGAAAAACTGTTTTTT | CASSQDQVGEKLFF
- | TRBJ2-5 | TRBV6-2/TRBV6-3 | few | TGTGCCAGCAGTTTCCAGGGGGGCGCGCTTTTTGAGACCCAGTACTTC | CASSFQGGALFETQYF
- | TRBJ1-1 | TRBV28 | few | TGTGCCAGCAGTTTCCCGGGACAGAACACTGAAGCTTTCTTT | CASSFPGQNTEAFF
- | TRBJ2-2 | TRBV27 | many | TGTGCCAGCAGTTGGGGCGGGGAGCTGTTTTTT | CASSWGGELFF
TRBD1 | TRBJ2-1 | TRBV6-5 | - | TGTGCCAGCAGACAGGGGGGATCAGATGAGCAGTTCTTC | CASRQGGSDEQFF
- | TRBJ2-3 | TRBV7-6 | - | TGTGCCAGCAGCTTGACGGTTTCAGATACGCAGTATTTT | CASSLTVSDTQYF